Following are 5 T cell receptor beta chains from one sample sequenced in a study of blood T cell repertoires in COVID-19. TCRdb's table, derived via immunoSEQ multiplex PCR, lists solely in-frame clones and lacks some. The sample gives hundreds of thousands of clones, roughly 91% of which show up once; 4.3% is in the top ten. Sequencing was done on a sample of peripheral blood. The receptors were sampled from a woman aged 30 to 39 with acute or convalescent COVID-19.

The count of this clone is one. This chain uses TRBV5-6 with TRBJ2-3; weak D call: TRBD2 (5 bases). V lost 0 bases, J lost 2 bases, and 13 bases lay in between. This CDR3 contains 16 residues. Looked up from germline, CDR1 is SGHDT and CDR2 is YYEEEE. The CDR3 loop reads CASSLGTQDPTDTQYF. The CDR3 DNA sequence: TGTGCCAGCAGCTTGGGGACTCAGGACCCCACAGATACGCAGTATTTT.

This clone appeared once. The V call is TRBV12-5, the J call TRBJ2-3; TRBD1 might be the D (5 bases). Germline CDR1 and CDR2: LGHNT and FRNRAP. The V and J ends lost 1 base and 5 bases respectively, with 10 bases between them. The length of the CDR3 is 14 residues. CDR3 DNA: TGTGCTAGTGGTTTGGGGCAGGGTCAAGATACGCAGTATTTT. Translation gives CASGLGQGQDTQYF.

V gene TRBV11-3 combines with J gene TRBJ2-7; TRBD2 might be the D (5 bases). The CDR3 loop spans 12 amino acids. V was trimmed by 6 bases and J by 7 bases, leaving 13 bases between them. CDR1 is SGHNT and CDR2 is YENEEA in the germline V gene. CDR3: CASSYTGLEQYF. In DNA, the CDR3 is TGTGCCAGCAGTTACACCGGACTTGAGCAGTACTTC.

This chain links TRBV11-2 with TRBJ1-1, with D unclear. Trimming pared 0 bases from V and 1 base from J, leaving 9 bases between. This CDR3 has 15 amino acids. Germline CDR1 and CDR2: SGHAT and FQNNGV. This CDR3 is CASSLDSVRNTEAFF. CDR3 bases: TGTGCCAGCAGCTTAGATTCAGTCCGGAACACTGAAGCTTTCTTT.

CDR3 nucleotides: TGTGCCAGCAGGACTAGCAGGTCCCAAAAGGCATACAATGAGCAGTTCTTC. Protein product: CASRTSRSQKAYNEQFF. The J gene is TRBJ2-1, the V gene TRBV28; TRBD2 matches at 7 bases. CDR1 is MDHEN and CDR2 is SYDVKM in the germline V gene. V lost 6 bases and J lost 4; bases outside the gene matches: 15. This CDR3 has 17 residues.